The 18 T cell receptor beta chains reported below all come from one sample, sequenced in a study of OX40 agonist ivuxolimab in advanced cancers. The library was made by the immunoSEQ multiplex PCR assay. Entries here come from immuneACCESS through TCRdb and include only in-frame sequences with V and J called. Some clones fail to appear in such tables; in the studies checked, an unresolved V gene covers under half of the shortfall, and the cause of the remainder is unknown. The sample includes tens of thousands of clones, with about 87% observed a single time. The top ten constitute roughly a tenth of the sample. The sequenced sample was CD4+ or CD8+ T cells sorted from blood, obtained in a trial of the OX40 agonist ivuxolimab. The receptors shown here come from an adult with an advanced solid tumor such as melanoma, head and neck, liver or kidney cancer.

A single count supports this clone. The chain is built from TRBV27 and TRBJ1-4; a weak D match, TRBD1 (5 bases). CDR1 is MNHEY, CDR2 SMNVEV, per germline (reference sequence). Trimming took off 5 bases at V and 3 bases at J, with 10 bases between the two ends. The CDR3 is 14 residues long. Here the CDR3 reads CASSTAGPNEKLFF. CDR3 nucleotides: TGTGCCAGCAGTACTGCAGGGCCTAATGAAAAACTGTTTTTT.

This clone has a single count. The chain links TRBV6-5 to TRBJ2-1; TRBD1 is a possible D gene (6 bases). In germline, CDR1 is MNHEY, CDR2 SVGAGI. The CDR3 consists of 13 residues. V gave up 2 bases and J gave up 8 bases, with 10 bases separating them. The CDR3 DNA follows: TGTGCCAGCAGTTACAGGGGGTTCGATGAGCAGTTCTTC. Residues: CASSYRGFDEQFF.

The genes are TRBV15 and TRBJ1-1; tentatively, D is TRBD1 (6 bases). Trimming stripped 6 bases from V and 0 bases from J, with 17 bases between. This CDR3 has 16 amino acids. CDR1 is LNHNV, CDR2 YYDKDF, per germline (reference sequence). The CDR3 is CATREDRWVMNTEAFF. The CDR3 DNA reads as TGTGCCACCAGAGAGGACAGATGGGTAATGAACACTGAAGCTTTCTTT.

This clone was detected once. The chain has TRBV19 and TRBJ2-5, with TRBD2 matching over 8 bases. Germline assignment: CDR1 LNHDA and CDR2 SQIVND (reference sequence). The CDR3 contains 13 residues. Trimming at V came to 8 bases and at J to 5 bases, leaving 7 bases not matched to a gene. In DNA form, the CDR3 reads TGTGCCAGTGCCGGGGGGGCATGGGAGACCCAGTACTTC. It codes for CASAGGAWETQYF. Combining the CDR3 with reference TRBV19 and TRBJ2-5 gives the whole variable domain DGGITQSPKYLFRKEGQNVTLSCEQNLNHDAMYWYRQDPGQGLRLIYYSQIVNDFQKGDIAEGYSVSREKKESFPLTVTSAQKNPTAFYLCASAGGAWETQYFGPGTRLLVL.

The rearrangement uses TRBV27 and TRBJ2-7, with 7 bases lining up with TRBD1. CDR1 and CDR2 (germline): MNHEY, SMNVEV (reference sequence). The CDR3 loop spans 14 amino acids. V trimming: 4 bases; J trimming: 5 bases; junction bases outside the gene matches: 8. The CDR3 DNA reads TGTGCCAGCAGTTCCCTGACAGGGAAGAACGAGCAGTACTTC. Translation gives CASSSLTGKNEQYF.

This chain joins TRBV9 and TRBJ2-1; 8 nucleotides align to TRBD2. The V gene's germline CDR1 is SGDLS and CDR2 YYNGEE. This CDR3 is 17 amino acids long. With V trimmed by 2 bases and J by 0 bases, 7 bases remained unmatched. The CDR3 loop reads CASSVGGRFSSYNEQFF. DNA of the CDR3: TGTGCCAGCAGCGTGGGCGGGAGGTTCAGCTCCTACAATGAGCAGTTCTTC.

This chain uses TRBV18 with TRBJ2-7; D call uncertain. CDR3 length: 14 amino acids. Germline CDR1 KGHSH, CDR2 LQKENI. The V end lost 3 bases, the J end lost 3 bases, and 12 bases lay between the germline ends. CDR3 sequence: CASSPNGKSYEQYF. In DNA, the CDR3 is TGTGCCAGCTCACCCAACGGAAAGAGCTACGAGCAGTACTTC.

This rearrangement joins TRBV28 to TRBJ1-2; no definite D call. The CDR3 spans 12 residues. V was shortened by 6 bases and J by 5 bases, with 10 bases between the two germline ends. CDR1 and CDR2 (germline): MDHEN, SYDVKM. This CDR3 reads CASRESGYGYTF. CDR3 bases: TGTGCCAGCAGAGAATCCGGGTATGGCTACACCTTC.

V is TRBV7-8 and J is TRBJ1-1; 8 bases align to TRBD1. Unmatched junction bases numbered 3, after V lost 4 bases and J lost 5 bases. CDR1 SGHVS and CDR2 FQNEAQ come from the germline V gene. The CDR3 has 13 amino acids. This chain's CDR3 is CASSSGGITEAFF. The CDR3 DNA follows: TGTGCCAGCAGCTCAGGGGGCATAACTGAAGCTTTCTTT.

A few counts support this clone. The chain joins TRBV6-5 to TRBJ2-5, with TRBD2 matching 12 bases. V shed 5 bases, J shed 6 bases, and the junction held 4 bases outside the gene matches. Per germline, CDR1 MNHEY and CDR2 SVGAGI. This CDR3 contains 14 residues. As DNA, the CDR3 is TGTGCCAGCAGTCTCCTAGCGGGGGGGAAGACCCAGTACTTC. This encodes CASSLLAGGKTQYF.

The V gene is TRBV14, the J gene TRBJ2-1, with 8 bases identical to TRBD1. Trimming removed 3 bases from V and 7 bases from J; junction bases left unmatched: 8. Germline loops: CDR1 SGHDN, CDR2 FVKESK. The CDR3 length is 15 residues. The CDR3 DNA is TGTGCCAGCAGCCATTTGGGACAGGCGAGGAATGAGCAGTTCTTC. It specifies CASSHLGQARNEQFF.

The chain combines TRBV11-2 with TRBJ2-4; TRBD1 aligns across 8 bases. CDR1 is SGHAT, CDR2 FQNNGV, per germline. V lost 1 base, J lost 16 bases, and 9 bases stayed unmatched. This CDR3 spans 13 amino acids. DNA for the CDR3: TGTGCCAGCAGCTTAGGGGGCAGGGGGCTAGAATACTTC. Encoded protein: CASSLGGRGLEYF. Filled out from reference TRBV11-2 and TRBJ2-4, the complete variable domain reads EAGVAQSPRYKIIEKRQSVAFWCNPISGHATLYWYQQILGQGPKLLIQFQNNGVVDDSQLPKDRFSAERLKGVDSTLKIQPAKLEDSAVYLCASSLGGRGLEYFGAGTRLSVL.

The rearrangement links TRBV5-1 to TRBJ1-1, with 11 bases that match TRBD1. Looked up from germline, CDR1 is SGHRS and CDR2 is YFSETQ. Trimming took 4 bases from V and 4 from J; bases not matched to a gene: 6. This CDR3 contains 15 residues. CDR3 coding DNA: TGCGCCAGCAGCCAACCGGGACAGGGGGTCACTGAAGCTTTCTTT. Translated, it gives CASSQPGQGVTEAFF.

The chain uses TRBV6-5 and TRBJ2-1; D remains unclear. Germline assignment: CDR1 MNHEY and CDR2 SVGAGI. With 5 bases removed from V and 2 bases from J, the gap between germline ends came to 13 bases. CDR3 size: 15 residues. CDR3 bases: TGTGCCAGCAGTAGGGTTGCAGGCACCTACAATGAGCAGTTCTTC. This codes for CASSRVAGTYNEQFF.

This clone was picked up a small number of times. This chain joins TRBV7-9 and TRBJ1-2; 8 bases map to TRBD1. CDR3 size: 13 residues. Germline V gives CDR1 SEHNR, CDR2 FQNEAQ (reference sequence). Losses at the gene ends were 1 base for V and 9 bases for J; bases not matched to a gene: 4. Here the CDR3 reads CASSLGTGLRYTF. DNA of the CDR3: TGTGCCAGCAGCTTAGGGACAGGGTTACGCTACACCTTC. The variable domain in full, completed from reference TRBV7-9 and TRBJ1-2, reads DTGVSQNPRHKITKRGQNVTFRCDPISEHNRLYWYRQTLGQGPEFLTYFQNEAQLEKSRLLSDRFSAERPKGSFSTLEIQRTEQGDSAMYLCASSLGTGLRYTFGSGTRLTVV.

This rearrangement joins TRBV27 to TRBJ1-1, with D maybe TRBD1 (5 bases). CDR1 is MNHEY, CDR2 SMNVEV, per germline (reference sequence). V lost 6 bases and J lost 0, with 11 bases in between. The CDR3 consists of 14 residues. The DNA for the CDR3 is TGTGCCAGCAGGGACTCGACAGTGAACACTGAAGCTTTCTTT. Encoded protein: CASRDSTVNTEAFF.

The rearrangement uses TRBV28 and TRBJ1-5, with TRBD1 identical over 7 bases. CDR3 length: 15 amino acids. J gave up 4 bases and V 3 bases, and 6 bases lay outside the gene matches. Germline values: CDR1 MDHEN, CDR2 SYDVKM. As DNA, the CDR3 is TGTGCCAGCAGTTTCCGGGACAGATATAATCAGCCCCAGCATTTT. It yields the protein CASSFRDRYNQPQHF. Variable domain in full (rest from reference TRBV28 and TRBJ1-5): DVKVTQSSRYLVKRTGEKVFLECVQDMDHENMFWYRQDPGLGLRLIYFSYDVKMKEKGDIPEGYSVSREKKERFSLILESASTNQTSMYLCASSFRDRYNQPQHFGDGTRLSIL.

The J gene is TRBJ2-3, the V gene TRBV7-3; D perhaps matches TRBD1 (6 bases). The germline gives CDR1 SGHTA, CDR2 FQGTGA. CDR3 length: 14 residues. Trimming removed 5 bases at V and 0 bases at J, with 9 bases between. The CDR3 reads CASSRRGSTDTQYF. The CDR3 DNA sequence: TGTGCCAGCAGCCGAAGGGGGAGCACAGATACGCAGTATTTT.